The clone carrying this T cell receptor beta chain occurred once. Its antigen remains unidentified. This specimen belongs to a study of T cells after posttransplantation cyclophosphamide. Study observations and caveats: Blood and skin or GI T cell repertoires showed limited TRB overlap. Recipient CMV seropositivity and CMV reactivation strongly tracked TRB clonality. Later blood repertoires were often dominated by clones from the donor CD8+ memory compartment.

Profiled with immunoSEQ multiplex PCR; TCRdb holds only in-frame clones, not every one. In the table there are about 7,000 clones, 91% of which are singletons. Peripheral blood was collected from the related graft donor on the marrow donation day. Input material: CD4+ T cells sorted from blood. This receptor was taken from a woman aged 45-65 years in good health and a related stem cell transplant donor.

CDR3 bases: TGCGCCAGCAGGGACCGGGACAGGGTTACTGAAGCTTTCTTT. Translating it yields CASRDRDRVTEAFF. The rearrangement joins TRBV5-1 to TRBJ1-1; 9 bases are a match to TRBD1. V lost 5 bases, J lost 5 bases, and 7 bases stayed unmatched. CDR3 length equals 14 residues. Germline V gene lookup returns CDR1 SGHRS and CDR2 YFSETQ.